These T cell receptor beta chains were read from a single sample in a study of blood T cell repertoires in COVID-19. Assay used: immunoSEQ multiplex PCR; TCRdb lists only in-frame clones, some missing. The table shows 150,000 to 200,000 clones, with 70% to 90% occurring only once. Source material: peripheral blood. The receptors shown here come from a woman aged 25 to 45 with acute or convalescent COVID-19. Each CDR3 is given with its conserved first and last residue. The order of the fields is J gene, clone size, D gene, V gene, CDR3 DNA, CDR3 protein. The D gene is left open where the match is weak. Rows may omit the clone size; those that give it use once, few, many or a size class.

TRBJ2-2 | NA | TRBD1 | TRBV19 | TGTGCCAGTAGTCGGGACAGGGCCGGGGAGCTGTTTTTT | CASSRDRAGELFF
TRBJ2-7 | NA | TRBD1 | TRBV30 | TGTGCCTATTGCCGGGACAGGGGGCAGGAGCAGTACTTC | CAYCRDRGQEQYF
TRBJ2-7 | NA | TRBD1 | TRBV6-6 | TGTGCCAGCAGTTTCGGGCAGGGGGCGAACGAGCAGTACTTC | CASSFGQGANEQYF
TRBJ2-5 | NA | TRBD1 | TRBV6-5 | TGTGCCAGCAGGACAGGGGGCTTGGAGACCCAGTACTTC | CASRTGGLETQYF
TRBJ1-6 | NA | TRBD1 | TRBV2 | TGTGCCAGTCGACAGTCCAGGGGGTTAGACTATAATTCACCCCTCCACTTT | CASRQSRGLDYNSPLHF
TRBJ1-4 | NA | NA | TRBV30 | TGTGCCTGGTCAAGCTCTAATGAAAAACTGTTTTTT | CAWSSSNEKLFF
TRBJ2-1 | NA | TRBD2 | TRBV10-3 | TGTGCCATCAGTGGACAGCAGGGGACTAGCGGGAGAACCTACAATGAGCAGTTCTTC | CAISGQQGTSGRTYNEQFF
TRBJ2-2 | few | NA | TRBV9 | TGTGCCAGCAGCGTAGGCGGGCAGGTCACCGGGGAGCTGTTTTTT | CASSVGGQVTGELFF
TRBJ2-7 | few | TRBD1 | TRBV19 | TGTGCCAGTAGTGTCCGGGACAGCTTCTACGAGCAGTACTTC | CASSVRDSFYEQYF
TRBJ2-5 | NA | NA | TRBV28 | TGTGCCAGCAGTTTCGGTGGGGCAGAGACCCAGTACTTC | CASSFGGAETQYF
TRBJ2-7 | NA | NA | TRBV25-1 | TGTGCCAGCAGTGTTAGCGGAGGGGCCGAGCAGTACTTC | CASSVSGGAEQYF
TRBJ1-3 | NA | TRBD1 | TRBV7-2 | TGTGCCAGCAGCCCCAGACAGGGGGATGGAAACACCATATATTTT | CASSPRQGDGNTIYF
TRBJ2-3 | NA | TRBD1 | TRBV5-1 | TGCGCCAGCAGCCACCCGGACAGGGAAGATACGCAGTATTTT | CASSHPDREDTQYF